This is a list of T cell receptor beta chains from one sample in a study of blood T cell repertoires in COVID-19. The assay was immunoSEQ multiplex PCR, and TCRdb's table has in-frame clones only and misses some. There are approximately 240,000 clones in the sample; around 85% occur only once, and 2.5% to 3.5% lies in the top ten. Material: PBMCs or T cells enriched from blood (not recorded which). The receptors were gathered from a woman between 50 and 59 years old in a cohort exposed to, infected with or recovered from COVID-19 (not recorded which). CDR3s include the opening cysteine and the closing phenylalanine or tryptophan. Rows may omit the clone size; those that give it use once, few, many or a size class.

size: NA; J: TRBJ2-6; V: TRBV4-3; CDR3: CASSQGVAGEHSGANVLTF
size: NA; J: TRBJ2-5; V: TRBV6-2/TRBV6-3; CDR3: CASSLTVVGQETQYF
size: once; J: TRBJ1-2; V: TRBV2; CDR3: CASSEGLRYGYTF
size: NA; J: TRBJ1-2; V: TRBV7-2; CDR3: CASSYPDRTNYGYTF
size: NA; J: TRBJ1-5; V: TRBV27; CDR3: CASSKYRDRFRRCGSQHF
size: NA; J: TRBJ1-4; V: TRBV30; CDR3: CALTRVGEKLFF
size: NA; J: TRBJ1-5; V: TRBV3-1/TRBV3-2; CDR3: CASSQGQGVNQPQHF
size: NA; J: TRBJ1-3; V: TRBV29-1; CDR3: CSVGRVSGNTIYF
size: NA; J: TRBJ1-3; V: TRBV10-3; CDR3: CATGQGILSGNTIYF
size: NA; J: TRBJ2-5; V: TRBV5-4; CDR3: CASSPKGRGLGETQYF
size: NA; J: TRBJ2-5; V: TRBV3-1/TRBV3-2; CDR3: CASSRTAGALGTQYF
size: few; J: TRBJ1-6; V: TRBV7-3; CDR3: CASSRDGGMYNSPLHF
size: NA; J: TRBJ1-2; V: TRBV5-4; CDR3: CASSGDRGYGGYTF
size: NA; J: TRBJ2-7; V: TRBV3-1/TRBV3-2; CDR3: CASSQDTTEQYF
size: NA; J: TRBJ2-3; V: TRBV19; CDR3: CASKEASSTDTQYF
size: few; J: TRBJ1-2; V: TRBV14; CDR3: CASSQGGDDYGYTF
size: NA; J: TRBJ1-2; V: TRBV28; CDR3: CASSQGQLEYGYTF
size: NA; J: TRBJ2-2; V: TRBV5-4; CDR3: CASSNPRGGLSSGELFF
size: NA; J: TRBJ1-3; V: TRBV7-2; CDR3: CASTLRQGAGNTIYF
size: NA; J: TRBJ1-4; V: TRBV5-1; CDR3: CASSPQGIAGEKLFF
size: NA; J: TRBJ2-7; V: TRBV20-1; CDR3: CSASLGARYEQYF
size: NA; J: TRBJ1-1; V: TRBV11-1; CDR3: CASSLRQDNEAFF
size: NA; J: TRBJ1-1; V: TRBV6-2/TRBV6-3; CDR3: CASSRREAEAFF
size: NA; J: TRBJ2-7; V: TRBV7-8; CDR3: CASSRAGTAYEQYF
size: NA; J: TRBJ2-2; V: TRBV5-1; CDR3: CASSRGTGNTGELFF
size: NA; J: TRBJ2-7; V: TRBV5-1; CDR3: CASSLAPGTYEQYF
size: NA; J: TRBJ2-1; V: TRBV9; CDR3: CASSVVATRTGGRYNEQFF
size: NA; J: TRBJ1-4; V: TRBV5-6; CDR3: CASSFSGVNEKLFF
size: NA; J: TRBJ2-2; V: TRBV5-1; CDR3: CASSLSQGWTGELFF
size: NA; J: TRBJ1-1; V: TRBV6-5; CDR3: CASSHQGAEAFF
size: NA; J: TRBJ1-2; V: TRBV5-1; CDR3: CASSLDSDGYTF
size: NA; J: TRBJ2-3; V: TRBV28; CDR3: CASSLAGGARDTQYF
size: NA; J: TRBJ1-3; V: TRBV13; CDR3: CASSHRQGAKGNTIYF
size: NA; J: TRBJ1-1; V: TRBV28; CDR3: CASSSSRGAHAEAFF
size: NA; J: TRBJ2-7; V: TRBV5-4; CDR3: CASSSQGAYEQYF
size: NA; J: TRBJ2-1; V: TRBV18; CDR3: CASSPADGGGEQFF
size: NA; J: TRBJ1-1; V: TRBV5-1; CDR3: CASSLVRDSKNTEAFF
size: NA; J: TRBJ2-7; V: TRBV7-2; CDR3: CASSLAGARLYYEQYF
size: NA; J: TRBJ1-4; V: TRBV5-1; CDR3: CASSEQGALTNEKLFF
size: NA; J: TRBJ1-2; V: TRBV7-9; CDR3: CASEGTVDYGYTF
size: NA; J: TRBJ2-7; V: TRBV7-2; CDR3: CASSPEIGRTRYEQYF
size: NA; J: TRBJ2-7; V: TRBV19; CDR3: CASRRRTGAPGEQYF
size: NA; J: TRBJ1-1; V: TRBV18; CDR3: CASSPPSAGNTEAFF
size: once; J: TRBJ1-2; V: TRBV7-9; CDR3: CASSLGTGLGHGYTF
size: NA; J: TRBJ2-3; V: TRBV3-1/TRBV3-2; CDR3: CASSKTSGGASVGTDTQYF
size: NA; J: TRBJ1-1; V: TRBV5-1; CDR3: CASSGGTGNRRDTEAFF
size: NA; J: TRBJ1-1; V: TRBV7-2; CDR3: CASSLRSRGNTEAFF
size: NA; J: TRBJ1-2; V: TRBV7-9; CDR3: CASSLDRGGYTF
size: few; J: TRBJ1-1; V: TRBV20-1; CDR3: CSASRGYFMNTEAFF